The 31 T cell receptor beta chains below come from one sample, sequenced in a study of Graves' ophthalmopathy and Graves' hyperthyroidism. RNA transcripts provided the template for amplifying TCR beta CDR3 regions. Second-round multiplex PCR followed a first-round RT-PCR using HTBI primers. TCRdb re-called the multiplex PCR reads through MiXCR, storing one row per CDR3 protein. The sample contains 230,000 or so distinct CDR3 sequences, around 45% of which appear only once. Sequenced sample: peripheral blood. Receptors originate from an adult man with Graves' ophthalmopathy.

This clonotype was counted a few times. This sequence joins TRBV5-6 and TRBJ1-1; a possible D gene is TRBD1 (5 bases). Germline CDR1 SGHDT, CDR2 YYEEEE. Deletions cut 3 bases from V and 0 bases from J, with 15 bases between. This CDR3 region has 16 residues. In DNA form, the CDR3 reads TGTGCCAGCAGCTGGGGGACCATCCGCATGAACACTGAAGCTTTCTTT. It encodes CASSWGTIRMNTEAFF.

This clonotype appeared a few times. The chain employs TRBV20-1 and TRBJ1-1; D remains ambiguous. CDR1 is DFQATT and CDR2 is SNEGSKA in the germline V gene (reference sequence). The CDR3 consists of 15 residues. V was shortened by 0 bases and J by 5 bases, with 16 bases between the two germline ends. CDR3 residues: CSARDRTAGETEAFF. The CDR3 DNA reads as TGCAGTGCTAGAGATCGTACGGCAGGTGAGACTGAAGCTTTCTTT.

This clonotype showed up many times. The rearrangement links TRBV29-1 to TRBJ2-7; D is possibly TRBD1 (7 bases). The CDR3 runs to 13 residues. From germline, CDR1 is SQVTM and CDR2 ANQGSEA. Deletions cut 4 bases from V and 3 bases from J, with 13 bases between. The DNA of the CDR3 is TGCAGCGTTGTAGGAGGGGACAGCTACGAGCAGTACTTC. Residues: CSVVGGDSYEQYF.

The chain recombines TRBV12-3 or TRBV12-4 with TRBJ1-2; a possible D gene is TRBD1 (6 bases). The germline V and J ends were trimmed by 4 bases and 6 bases, with 15 bases remaining between them. This CDR3 spans 14 amino acids. The CDR3 loop is CASSSPEGGDGYTF. The CDR3, as DNA: TGTGCCAGCAGTTCCCCGGAAGGGGGTGATGGCTACACCTTC.

In its sample, this clonotype was seen a few times. The CDR3 loop reads CSARMTQGYTF. CDR3 nucleotide sequence: TGCAGTGCTAGAATGACACAAGGCTACACCTTC. This chain uses TRBV20-1 with TRBJ1-2; D is unresolved. The CDR3 is 11 amino acids. CDR1 DFQATT and CDR2 SNEGSKA come from the germline V gene (reference sequence). Trimming left V 2 bases short and J 8 bases short, with 9 bases between.

V is TRBV7-9 and J is TRBJ1-1, with D possibly TRBD1 on 5 matching bases. The CDR3 is made up of 10 amino acids. The V end was cut by 11 bases, the J end by 8 bases, with 12 bases between. Germline loops: CDR1 SEHNR, CDR2 FQNEAQ (reference sequence). DNA for the CDR3: TGTGCCCTGGACGGGGCCGAAGCTTTCTTT. Translated: CALDGAEAFF.

This clonotype was counted between two and nine times. The chain couples TRBV7-2 to TRBJ2-3, with a possible D match to TRBD1 (5 bases). The ends were cut back, 5 bases at V and 0 bases at J, with 9 bases in the middle. This CDR3 comprises 14 residues. Looked up from germline, CDR1 is SGHTA and CDR2 is FQGNSA. The CDR3 DNA reads TGTGCCAGCAGCCTGAGACAGAGCACAGATACGCAGTATTTT. It specifies CASSLRQSTDTQYF. The full variable domain, with the rest looked up from reference TRBV7-2 and TRBJ2-3, is GAGVSQSPSNKVTEKGKDVELRCDPISGHTALYWYRQSLGQGLEFLIYFQGNSAPDKSGLPSDRFSAERTGGSVSTLTIQRTQQEDSAVYLCASSLRQSTDTQYFGPGTRLTVL.

The rearrangement joins TRBV5-4 to TRBJ1-4, with D hard to call. Germline V gives CDR1 SGHNT, CDR2 YYREEE (reference sequence). V dropped 3 bases and J dropped 4 bases, with 13 bases sitting between them. The CDR3 is 15 residues long. CDR3 in DNA: TGTGCCAGCAGCTCTACCTACTCGGGTAATGAAAAACTGTTTTTT. Amino acids: CASSSTYSGNEKLFF. Full variable domain (missing parts from reference TRBV5-4 and TRBJ1-4): ETGVTQSPTHLIKTRGQQVTLRCSSQSGHNTVSWYQQALGQGPQFIFQYYREEENGRGNFPPRFSGLQFPNYSSELNVNALELDDSALYLCASSSTYSGNEKLFFGSGTQLSVL.

This sequence joins TRBV25-1 and TRBJ1-1; TRBD1 matches at 8 bases. The V and J ends lost 6 bases and 0 bases, in that order; junction bases with no gene match: 6. Germline assignment: CDR1 MGHDK and CDR2 SYGVNS. The CDR3 runs 15 residues. CDR3 sequence (DNA): TGTGCCAGCAGCCAGGGGGCGGTTTTGAACACTGAAGCTTTCTTT. Translation gives CASSQGAVLNTEAFF.

Of note for this clonotype: A junction boundary mismatches the germline segment, possibly from a read error. V is TRBV20-1 and J is TRBJ2-5, with D tentatively TRBD2 (6 bases). This CDR3 is built from 14 residues. Germline assignment: CDR1 DFQATT and CDR2 SNEGSKA (reference sequence). The CDR3 DNA sequence: TGCAGTGCTGGCGGGATGGTGGGAAAAGAGGCCCAGTACTTC. Translating it yields CSAGGMVGKEAQYF.

In this sample, this clonotype turned up once. J is TRBJ2-1 and V is TRBV7-6, with 7 bases aligning to TRBD1. CDR3 length: 15 residues. Trimming cost V 1 base and J 9 bases; bases outside gene matches: 9. CDR1 and CDR2 from the germline V gene are SGHVS and FNYEAQ. The CDR3 DNA reads TGTGCCAGCAGCTTAGGGAAGGGGGCGCGGCGTGAGCAGTTCTTC. Encoded protein: CASSLGKGARREQFF.

Details on this clonotype: Possible read error: a much larger clone is one base away. The conserved phenylalanine or tryptophan is not found at the CDR3 terminus, so this likely reflects a read error. This chain connects TRBV6-4 to TRBJ1-2; D uncertain. V lost 2 bases to trimming and J lost 3 bases, with 4 bases between them. The germline V gene has CDR1 MRHNA and CDR2 SNTAGT. This CDR3 has 12 residues. The CDR3 sequence is CASSDRDYGYTL. The DNA for the CDR3 is TGTGCCAGCAGTGACAGGGACTATGGCTACACCCTC.

The rearrangement links TRBV20-1 to TRBJ2-5; no definite D call. V shed 6 bases and J shed 1 base, with 6 bases lying between them. The germline V gene has CDR1 DFQATT and CDR2 SNEGSKA (reference sequence). The CDR3 is 11 residues long. CDR3 sequence (DNA): TGCAGTGCAATCTTCCAAGAGACCCAGTACTTC. It is translated as CSAIFQETQYF.

This rearrangement joins TRBV19 to TRBJ2-2; D call uncertain. Trimming pared 8 bases from V and 3 bases from J, leaving 16 bases between. From germline, CDR1 is LNHDA and CDR2 SQIVND (reference sequence). There are 15 residues in the CDR3. CDR3 in DNA: TGTGCCAGTTCCGGGCCGGTTGGGGACACCGGGGAGCTGTTTTTT. Translating gives CASSGPVGDTGELFF.

V gene TRBV25-1 combines with J gene TRBJ2-1; TRBD2 agrees at 8 bases. CDR3 length: 14 amino acids. CDR1 MGHDK and CDR2 SYGVNS come from the germline V gene. With 6 bases clipped from V and 7 bases from J, the junction kept 8 bases outside the gene matches. The chain's CDR3 is CASRRAGDRNEQFF. The CDR3 DNA follows: TGTGCCAGCAGACGAGCGGGAGATCGGAATGAGCAGTTCTTC.

This clonotype was detected ten times or more. This chain joins TRBV10-3 and TRBJ1-2; 7 bases are shared with TRBD1. CDR1 and CDR2 from the germline V gene are ENHRY and SYGVKD. The V and J ends lost 7 bases and 4 bases, in that order; junction bases with no gene match: 9. This CDR3 spans 14 amino acids. The CDR3 region has the DNA TGTGCCATCACTAGACAGGGAGAAGGCTATGGCTACACCTTC. It translates to CAITRQGEGYGYTF.

Note on this clonotype: The CDR3 does not end in the conserved phenylalanine or tryptophan, so this is likely a read error. The V and J genes are TRBV14 and TRBJ2-7; 9 bases agree with TRBD2. V lost 1 base and J lost 7; bases outside the gene matches: 5. The CDR3 is made up of 14 amino acids. Germline loops: CDR1 SGHDN, CDR2 FVKESK. The chain's CDR3 is CASSQASGRREQYI. CDR3 bases: TGTGCCAGCAGCCAAGCCAGCGGGAGGAGAGAGCAGTACATC.

Concerning this clonotype: An end of the junction does not agree with germline; a read error may underlie this. The rearrangement joins TRBV10-3 to TRBJ2-5; TRBD1 agrees at 11 bases. This CDR3 has 17 residues. Germline V gene data show CDR1 as ENHRY and CDR2 as SYGVKD. CDR3 coding DNA: TGTGCCAGCAGTTACTCACCGGACAGGGGGCGAGGGGAGACCCAGTACTTC. It specifies CASSYSPDRGRGETQYF.

This clonotype was detected a few times. This sequence joins TRBV12-3 or TRBV12-4 and TRBJ1-2, with a weak D call TRBD1 (5 bases). V was shortened by 6 bases and J by 4 bases, with 12 bases between the two germline ends. The CDR3 is 13 residues long. CDR3 nucleotide sequence: TGTGCCAGCAGCTCCGGGGGACTCTATGGCTACACCTTC. It encodes CASSSGGLYGYTF.

To note about this clonotype: Sequence at one end of the junction differs from germline and may be a read error. The rearrangement uses TRBV7-7 and TRBJ2-5, with 9 bases lining up with TRBD1. The CDR3 spans 14 residues. Germline CDR1 is SSHAT and CDR2 is FNYEAQ (reference sequence). DNA of the CDR3: TGTGCTAGCAGCCGGGACAGGGTAGGCGAGACCCAGTACTTC. Translation: CASSRDRVGETQYF.

J is TRBJ1-1 and V is TRBV5-4; D is unresolved. This CDR3 comprises 12 residues. Germline values: CDR1 SGHNT, CDR2 YYREEE (reference sequence). V gave up 5 bases and J gave up 1 base, with 6 bases separating them. CDR3 in amino acids: CASSRKNTEAFF. The CDR3 region has the DNA TGTGCCAGCAGTCGGAAGAACACTGAAGCTTTCTTT.

This chain links TRBV7-2 with TRBJ2-7; 7 nucleotides agree with TRBD1. V dropped 5 bases and J dropped 4; count of bases not matched to a gene: 11. CDR3 length: 15 amino acids. The germline CDR1 and CDR2 sequences are SGHTA and FQGNSA. As DNA, the CDR3 is TGTGCCAGCAGCCAAGTCGGGACAGCTCGATACGAGCAGTACTTC. This codes for CASSQVGTARYEQYF. The full variable domain, with the rest looked up from reference TRBV7-2 and TRBJ2-7, is GAGVSQSPSNKVTEKGKDVELRCDPISGHTALYWYRQSLGQGLEFLIYFQGNSAPDKSGLPSDRFSAERTGGSVSTLTIQRTQQEDSAVYLCASSQVGTARYEQYFGPGTRLTVT.

This clonotype has just a few counts. The chain recombines TRBV20-1 with TRBJ1-6; D possibly corresponds to TRBD1 (6 bases). The CDR3 length is 17 residues. Germline V gene lookup returns CDR1 DFQATT and CDR2 SNEGSKA (reference sequence). CDR3 in DNA: TGCACCATACCCGGACAGACGGGACGGGGCTATAATTCACCCCTCCACTTT. The encoded protein is CTIPGQTGRGYNSPLHF.

The V call is TRBV7-9, the J call TRBJ2-5; either TRBD1 or TRBD2 may supply D (5 bases each). Germline V CDR1 and CDR2: SEHNR, FQNEAQ (reference sequence). V dropped 4 bases and J dropped 5 bases, with 20 bases sitting between them. This CDR3 spans 16 amino acids. CDR3 DNA: TGTGCCAGCAGCTCCCCGACGGGGCAGGGCTGGGAGACCCAGTACTTC. It codes for CASSSPTGQGWETQYF.

This clonotype showed up just a few times. The chain combines TRBV12-3 or TRBV12-4 with TRBJ2-7; 7 bases are shared with TRBD1. The CDR3 sequence is 14 residues long. V lost 6 bases and J lost 0; bases outside the gene matches: 5. CDR3 in amino acids: CASSLDRHSYEQYF. CDR3 DNA: TGTGCCAGCAGCCTGGACAGGCACTCCTACGAGCAGTACTTC.

This clonotype has more than one count but fewer than ten. The chain joins TRBV15 to TRBJ2-5; 9 nucleotides align to TRBD1. Germline V gene sequence: CDR1 LNHNV, CDR2 YYDKDF (reference sequence). V lost 2 bases, J lost 2 bases, and 6 bases stayed unmatched. The CDR3 is made up of 16 amino acids. The chain's CDR3 is CATSRSRGQGQETQYF. CDR3 nucleotide sequence: TGTGCCACCAGCAGATCACGAGGACAGGGGCAAGAGACCCAGTACTTC.

The genes are TRBV7-9 and TRBJ1-2; perhaps TRBD1 as D (6 bases). Per germline, CDR1 SEHNR and CDR2 FQNEAQ (reference sequence). Trimming left V 1 base short and J 0 bases short, with 9 bases between. The CDR3 spans 15 residues. Here the CDR3 reads CASSLDRVTNYGYTF. The CDR3 bases are TGTGCCAGCAGCTTAGACAGGGTTACTAACTATGGCTACACCTTC.

This clonotype was counted only a few times. This sequence joins TRBV20-1 and TRBJ1-1; D ambiguous. The CDR3 extends over 14 amino acids. Germline V gives CDR1 DFQATT, CDR2 SNEGSKA (reference sequence). With 1 base removed from V and 0 bases from J, the gap between germline ends came to 9 bases. The CDR3 here is CSARAVSVNTEAFF. Written as DNA, the CDR3 is TGCAGTGCTAGAGCTGTCAGCGTGAACACTGAAGCTTTCTTT.

The V and J genes are TRBV12-3 or TRBV12-4 and TRBJ1-1; TRBD1 matches 8 bases. This CDR3 has 14 amino acids. V lost 6 bases, J lost 0 bases, and 3 bases stayed unmatched. CDR3 sequence reads: CASRRTGMNTEAFF. Written as DNA, the CDR3 is TGTGCCAGCAGGAGGACAGGGATGAACACTGAAGCTTTCTTT.

This clonotype was picked up one time. It may be a read error: a sequence one base away is much more abundant. V and J are TRBV29-1 and TRBJ1-5, with TRBD1 matching over 7 bases. V shed 4 bases and J 2 bases; nucleotides not matched to a gene: 2. Per germline, CDR1 SQVTM and CDR2 ANQGSEA. The CDR3 spans 13 residues. The CDR3 reads CSVGTGGNQPQHF. DNA of the CDR3: TGCAGCGTTGGGACAGGCGGCAATCAGCCCCAGCATTTT. The full variable domain, its missing parts supplied by reference TRBV29-1 and TRBJ1-5, is SAVISQKPSRDICQRGTSLTIQCQVDSQVTMMFWYRQQPGQSLTLIATANQGSEATYESGFVIDKFPISRPNLTFSTLTVSNMSPEDSSIYLCSVGTGGNQPQHFGDGTRLSIL.

The chain combines TRBV29-1 with TRBJ1-3; D is undetermined. This CDR3 has 14 amino acids. Germline V CDR1 and CDR2: SQVTM, ANQGSEA. Trimming took 4 bases from V and 0 from J, leaving 10 bases between them. The CDR3 DNA reads as TGCAGCGTTGTCGTAGACCTCTCTGGAAACACCATATATTTT. Protein product: CSVVVDLSGNTIYF.